The present TCR beta chain was sequenced within a study of T cell repertoires in cytomegalovirus infection. The overall study: Recently described HLA-C-restricted plus well-studied HLA-B-restricted CMV epitopes were used. CMV infection together with matching HLA type was indicated by public TCR beta signatures. Findings of the study overall: There were HLA-C-restricted CMV-specific TCR beta clonotypes dominating the ex vivo response. Adding up the frequency of public TCR beta families identified people who carried CMV plus the relevant HLA.

A remark on this clonotype: The antigen remains unidentified.

Trimming took off 7 bases at V and 0 bases at J, with 3 bases between the two ends. This CDR3 spans 12 amino acids. TCRdb redid the calling of the reads with MiXCR, one entry per CDR3 protein. The table shows some 99,000 distinct CDR3 sequences, with less than 30% occurring only once. This specimen was CD8+ T cells from cultured PBMCs, taken from culture after CMV antigen stimulation. V and J are TRBV12-3 or TRBV12-4 and TRBJ2-2; D gene uncertain. This clonotype was sampled from a human donor in good health (CMV status not recorded). Some clones in this sample may be carry-over from other donors' samples. CDR3 protein: CASIPNTGELFF. The CDR3 coding sequence is TGTGCCAGCATTCCGAACACCGGGGAGCTGTTTTTT.